This is a list of T cell receptor beta chains from one sample in a study of blood T cell repertoires in COVID-19. Sequencing was performed with immunoSEQ multiplex PCR; in TCRdb, only in-frame clones are kept and a portion is missing. Of around 270,000 clones listed, approximately 90% are singletons. What was sequenced was peripheral blood. The receptors derive from a man aged 35 to 55 with acute or convalescent COVID-19. Both conserved end residues are part of each CDR3. A D gene is named only where the DNA matches it firmly. A clone size is listed for some rows: how often the clone was seen (once, few, many), or a class if it is expanded.

.,TRBJ1-1,TRBV6-5,.,TGTGCCAGCAGTTACCGGGTATTCACTGAAGCTTTCTTT,CASSYRVFTEAFF
.,TRBJ1-5,TRBV18,once,TGTGCCAGCTCCCCGGGGGGGCGCAATCAGCCCCAGCATTTT,CASSPGGRNQPQHF
.,TRBJ1-4,TRBV12-3/TRBV12-4,.,TGTGCCAGCAGTTTGCGACTGACTGAAAAACTGTTTTTT,CASSLRLTEKLFF
TRBD1,TRBJ1-1,TRBV4-2,.,TGTGCCAGCAGCCACGGGGACAGGGGTGGGACTGAAGCTTTCTTT,CASSHGDRGGTEAFF
.,TRBJ2-7,TRBV7-2,.,TGTGCCAGCAGCTTACTTGGCCTGGCCGACGGGGAGCAGTACTTC,CASSLLGLADGEQYF
.,TRBJ2-1,TRBV5-1,.,TGCGCCAGCAGCTTGGAAAGGGAGTCCTACAATGAGCAGTTCTTC,CASSLERESYNEQFF
.,TRBJ2-7,TRBV7-9,.,TGTGCCAGCAGCAAGGACAGTTTCGGCGAGCAGTACTTC,CASSKDSFGEQYF
.,TRBJ1-5,TRBV27,few,TGTGCCAGCAGTTCCGTCCAGGACGGACACAATCAGCCCCAGCATTTT,CASSSVQDGHNQPQHF
TRBD1,TRBJ1-6,TRBV4-1,once,TGCGCCAGCAGCCAATCGGGACAGCATAATTCACCCCTCCACTTT,CASSQSGQHNSPLHF
TRBD1,TRBJ1-2,TRBV3-1/TRBV3-2,.,TGTGCCAGCAGCCAGAGGGACAGCCTGCGGGGCTACACCTTC,CASSQRDSLRGYTF
.,TRBJ1-1,TRBV5-6,.,TGTGCCAGCAGTTCGGGGGGAGACACTGAAGCTTTCTTT,CASSSGGDTEAFF
TRBD1,TRBJ1-2,TRBV6-5,.,TGTGCCAGCATTATCCAGGGGGCGCGAAGGTATGGCTACACCTTC,CASIIQGARRYGYTF
.,TRBJ2-3,TRBV27,once,TGTGCCAGCAGTTTACCTGGGCAGGACACAGATACGCAGTATTTT,CASSLPGQDTDTQYF
TRBD1,TRBJ2-6,TRBV24-1,.,TGTGCCACCAGTCAGACAGGGGTGTCCGGGGCCAACGTCCTGACTTTC,CATSQTGVSGANVLTF
.,TRBJ1-2,TRBV6-5,.,TGTGCCAGCAGTCTCGGGGTCCCCTACTATGGCTACACCTTC,CASSLGVPYYGYTF
.,TRBJ2-7,TRBV5-4,.,TGTGCCAGCAGCCCCGCGGGCCCCGGGGCCTACGAGCAGTACTTC,CASSPAGPGAYEQYF
.,TRBJ1-2,TRBV19,few,TGTGCCAGTAGTATTGGCCTGGGGCAGGCCAACTATGGCTACACCTTC,CASSIGLGQANYGYTF
TRBD2,TRBJ2-2,TRBV5-8,.,TGTGCCAGCAGCTTCTTTGGCGGGGGGGCCGCCAGCGGGGAGCTGTTTTTT,CASSFFGGGAASGELFF
TRBD1,TRBJ1-5,TRBV15,.,TGTGCCACCGGAGACAGGGGGCTCGGCAGCAATCAGCCCCAGCATTTT,CATGDRGLGSNQPQHF
.,TRBJ1-6,TRBV10-1,.,TGCGCCAGCAGCCGGACAGCTAATAATAATTCACCCCTCCACTTT,CASSRTANNNSPLHF
TRBD1,TRBJ2-7,TRBV3-1/TRBV3-2,.,TGTGCCAGCAGCCTTCAGGGGGCCTACGAGCAGTACTTC,CASSLQGAYEQYF
TRBD1,TRBJ1-1,TRBV6-5,.,TGTGCCAGCAGACCCGATGGACAGGGGAACACTGAAGCTTTCTTT,CASRPDGQGNTEAFF
TRBD1,TRBJ1-6,TRBV3-1/TRBV3-2,few,TGTGCCAGCAGCCAAGTTTTGGACAGGAATGTAGATTCACCCCTCCACTTT,CASSQVLDRNVDSPLHF
TRBD1,TRBJ1-5,TRBV7-2,.,TGTGCCAGCAGCTCCACAGGGGGACAGCCCCAGCATTTT,CASSSTGGQPQHF
TRBD2,TRBJ2-2,TRBV2,.,TGTGCCAGCAGTGAACCCCGGAGAGCTAGCGGGGCGAACACCGGGGAGCTGTTTTTT,CASSEPRRASGANTGELFF
.,TRBJ1-3,TRBV3-1/TRBV3-2,once,TGTGCCAGCAGACTTACCTCTGGAAACACCATATATTTT,CASRLTSGNTIYF
.,TRBJ2-2,TRBV2,.,TGTGCCAGCAGTGAAAGACTAGGGAACACCGGGGAGCTGTTTTTT,CASSERLGNTGELFF
TRBD2,TRBJ2-7,TRBV7-6,.,TGTGCCAGCAGCTCGAAGGGAGGGTGGGTCTACGAGCAGTACTTC,CASSSKGGWVYEQYF
.,TRBJ2-1,TRBV19,.,TGTGCCAGTAGTATAATAGGGGCGGGGTACAATGAGCAGTTCTTC,CASSIIGAGYNEQFF
TRBD2,TRBJ2-1,TRBV11-3,.,TGTGCCAGCAGCCCTAGCGTTAGCGGGGGATCCTACAATGAGCAGTTCTTC,CASSPSVSGGSYNEQFF
.,TRBJ1-2,TRBV12-3/TRBV12-4,.,TGTGCCAGCAGTTTCCAGGGTTCGAGTGGCTACACCTTC,CASSFQGSSGYTF
TRBD2,TRBJ2-7,TRBV7-3,.,TGTGCCAGCAGCTTCGAGCGGGGGGCCTCCTACGAGCAGTACTTC,CASSFERGASYEQYF
TRBD1,TRBJ2-1,TRBV27,.,TGTGCCAGCAGTCCTCACGGACAGGGAAGGATCAATGAGCAGTTCTTC,CASSPHGQGRINEQFF
TRBD1,TRBJ2-4,TRBV5-1,.,TGCGCCAGCAGCGCCGACCCACAGGGGGGCATTCAGTACTTC,CASSADPQGGIQYF
TRBD1,TRBJ1-4,TRBV30,once,TGTGCCTGGAGTGCGGGGACAGACCCAGATAATGAAAAACTGTTTTTT,CAWSAGTDPDNEKLFF
.,TRBJ2-7,TRBV5-6,few,TGTGCCAGCAGCTTGCCGGGTTACGAGCAGTACTTC,CASSLPGYEQYF
.,TRBJ2-3,TRBV5-8,.,TGTGCCAGCAGCTTGGATAGGGGAGATACGCAGTATTTT,CASSLDRGDTQYF